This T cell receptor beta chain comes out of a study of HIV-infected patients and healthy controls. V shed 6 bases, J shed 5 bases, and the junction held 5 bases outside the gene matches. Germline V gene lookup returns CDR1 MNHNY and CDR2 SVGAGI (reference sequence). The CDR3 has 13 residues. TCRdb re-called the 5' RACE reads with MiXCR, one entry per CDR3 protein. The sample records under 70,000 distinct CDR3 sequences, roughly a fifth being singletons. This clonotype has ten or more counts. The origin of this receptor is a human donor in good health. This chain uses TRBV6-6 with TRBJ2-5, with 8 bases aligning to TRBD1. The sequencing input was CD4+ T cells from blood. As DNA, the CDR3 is TGTGCCAGCAGGGACAGGGCCGGGGAGACCCAGTACTTC. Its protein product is CASRDRAGETQYF.